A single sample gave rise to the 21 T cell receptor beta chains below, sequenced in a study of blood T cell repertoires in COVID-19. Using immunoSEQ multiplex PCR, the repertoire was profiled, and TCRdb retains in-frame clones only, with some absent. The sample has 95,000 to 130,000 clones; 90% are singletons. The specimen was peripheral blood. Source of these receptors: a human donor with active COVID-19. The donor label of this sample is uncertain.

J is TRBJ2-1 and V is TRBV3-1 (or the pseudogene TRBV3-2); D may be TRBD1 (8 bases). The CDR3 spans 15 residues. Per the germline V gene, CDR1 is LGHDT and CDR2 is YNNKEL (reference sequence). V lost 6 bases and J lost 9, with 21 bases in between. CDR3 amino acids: CASRPDREGRGEQFF. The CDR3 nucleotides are TGTGCCAGCAGACCGGACAGGGAGGGTCGCGGTGAGCAGTTCTTC.

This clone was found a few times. The CDR3 nucleotides read TGTGCCATCAGTGAGGGACAGAACACTGAAGCTTTCTTT. Its translation: CAISEGQNTEAFF. The chain joins TRBV10-3 to TRBJ1-1; a weak D match, TRBD1 (5 bases). V lost 2 bases, J lost 1 base, and 5 bases lay in between. CDR1 is ENHRY, CDR2 SYGVKD, per germline. The CDR3 runs 13 residues.

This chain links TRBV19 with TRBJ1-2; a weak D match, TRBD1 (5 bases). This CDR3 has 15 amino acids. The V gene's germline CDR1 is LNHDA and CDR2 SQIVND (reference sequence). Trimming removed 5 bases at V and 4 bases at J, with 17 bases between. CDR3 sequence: CASSPKVGGIYGYTF. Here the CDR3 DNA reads TGTGCCAGTAGTCCCAAGGTGGGGGGAATCTATGGCTACACCTTC.

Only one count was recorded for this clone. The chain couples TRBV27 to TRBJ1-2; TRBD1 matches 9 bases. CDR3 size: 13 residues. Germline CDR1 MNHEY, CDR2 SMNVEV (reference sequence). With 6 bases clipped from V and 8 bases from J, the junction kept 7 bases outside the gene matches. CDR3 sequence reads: CASSSLTGGGYTF. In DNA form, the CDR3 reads TGTGCCAGCAGCTCCCTGACAGGGGGGGGCTACACCTTC.

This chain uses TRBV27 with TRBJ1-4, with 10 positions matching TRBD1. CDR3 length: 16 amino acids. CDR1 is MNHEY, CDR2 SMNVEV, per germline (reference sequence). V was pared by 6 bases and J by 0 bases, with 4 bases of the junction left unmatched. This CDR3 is CASRQGTGATNEKLFF. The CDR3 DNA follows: TGTGCCAGCAGACAAGGGACAGGGGCAACTAATGAAAAACTGTTTTTT.

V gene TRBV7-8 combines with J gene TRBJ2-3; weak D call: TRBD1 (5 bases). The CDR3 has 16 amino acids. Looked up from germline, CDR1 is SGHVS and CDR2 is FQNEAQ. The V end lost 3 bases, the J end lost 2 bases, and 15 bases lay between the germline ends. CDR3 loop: CASSFPTVKFTDTQYF. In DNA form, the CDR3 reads TGTGCCAGCAGCTTTCCGACAGTTAAATTCACAGATACGCAGTATTTT.

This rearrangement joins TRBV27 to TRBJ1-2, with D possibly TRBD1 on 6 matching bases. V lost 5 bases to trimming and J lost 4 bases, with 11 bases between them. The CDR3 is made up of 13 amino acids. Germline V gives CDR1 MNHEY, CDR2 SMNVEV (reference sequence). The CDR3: CASSKGTTYGYTF. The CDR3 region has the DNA TGTGCCAGCAGTAAAGGGACAACCTATGGCTACACCTTC.

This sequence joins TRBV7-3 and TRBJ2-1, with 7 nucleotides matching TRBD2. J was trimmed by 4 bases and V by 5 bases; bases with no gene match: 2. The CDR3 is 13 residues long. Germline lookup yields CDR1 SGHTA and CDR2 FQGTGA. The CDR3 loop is CASSHGGYNEQFF. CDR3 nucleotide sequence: TGTGCCAGCAGCCACGGGGGGTACAATGAGCAGTTCTTC.

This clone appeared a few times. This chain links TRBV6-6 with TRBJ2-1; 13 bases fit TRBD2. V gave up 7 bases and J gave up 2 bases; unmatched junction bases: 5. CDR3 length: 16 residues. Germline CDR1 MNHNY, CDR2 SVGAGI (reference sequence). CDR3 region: CASTWTSGGPYNEQFF. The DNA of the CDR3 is TGTGCCAGCACTTGGACTAGCGGGGGCCCCTACAATGAGCAGTTCTTC.

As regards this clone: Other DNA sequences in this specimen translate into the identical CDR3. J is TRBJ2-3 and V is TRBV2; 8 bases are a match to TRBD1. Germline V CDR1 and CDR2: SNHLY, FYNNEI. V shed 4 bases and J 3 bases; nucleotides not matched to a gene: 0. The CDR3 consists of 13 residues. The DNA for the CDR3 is TGTGCCAGCAGTGGACAGGGGACAGATACGCAGTATTTT. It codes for CASSGQGTDTQYF.

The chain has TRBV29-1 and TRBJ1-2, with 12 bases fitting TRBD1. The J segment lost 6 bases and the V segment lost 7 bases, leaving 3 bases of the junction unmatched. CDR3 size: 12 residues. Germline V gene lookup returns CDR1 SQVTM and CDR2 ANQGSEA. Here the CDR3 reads CSGGTGGNGYTF. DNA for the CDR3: TGCAGCGGTGGGACAGGGGGCAATGGCTACACCTTC.

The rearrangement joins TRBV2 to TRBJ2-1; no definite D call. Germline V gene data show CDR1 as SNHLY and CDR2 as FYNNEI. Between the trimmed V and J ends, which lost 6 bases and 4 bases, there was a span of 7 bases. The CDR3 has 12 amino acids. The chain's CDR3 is CASSGDYNEQFF. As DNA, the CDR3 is TGTGCCAGCAGCGGAGATTACAATGAGCAGTTCTTC.

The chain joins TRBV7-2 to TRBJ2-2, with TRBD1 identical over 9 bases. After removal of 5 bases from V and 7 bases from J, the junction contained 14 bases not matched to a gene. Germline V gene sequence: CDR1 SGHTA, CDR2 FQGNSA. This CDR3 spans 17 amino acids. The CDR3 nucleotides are TGTGCCAGCAGCCCATTTCTTTCCGGGACAGGGATCGGGGAGCTGTTTTTT. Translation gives CASSPFLSGTGIGELFF.

The chain's CDR3 is CASSLGTGRGTQYF. DNA of the CDR3: TGTGCCAGCAGCTTAGGGACAGGGCGGGGGACCCAGTACTTC. The rearrangement links TRBV7-8 to TRBJ2-5; 8 bases agree with TRBD1. The ends lost 1 base at V and 7 bases at J; junction bases unmatched: 5. The CDR3 consists of 14 residues. Germline assignment: CDR1 SGHVS and CDR2 FQNEAQ.

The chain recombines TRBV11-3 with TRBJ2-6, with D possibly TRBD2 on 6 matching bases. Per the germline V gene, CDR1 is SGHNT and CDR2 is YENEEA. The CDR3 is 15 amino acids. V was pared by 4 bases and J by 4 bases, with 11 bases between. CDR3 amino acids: CASSSGRGGANVLTF. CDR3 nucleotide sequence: TGTGCCAGCAGCTCCGGGCGGGGAGGGGCCAACGTCCTGACTTTC.

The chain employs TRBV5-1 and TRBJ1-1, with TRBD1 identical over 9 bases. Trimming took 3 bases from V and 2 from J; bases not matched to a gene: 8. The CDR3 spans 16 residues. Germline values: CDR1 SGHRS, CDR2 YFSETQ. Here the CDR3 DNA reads TGCGCCAGCAGCTGGGGCGGGACAGGGTCCAACACTGAAGCTTTCTTT. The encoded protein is CASSWGGTGSNTEAFF.

CDR3 bases: TGCGCCAGCAGCTGGACTAGCGGGGGGGCTGTGAATGAGCAGTTCTTC. Translation gives CASSWTSGGAVNEQFF. The chain links TRBV5-1 to TRBJ2-1; 15 bases match TRBD2. Per germline, CDR1 SGHRS and CDR2 YFSETQ. The CDR3 runs to 16 residues. Germline trimming cut 3 bases from V and 7 bases from J; bases unmatched to any gene: 5.

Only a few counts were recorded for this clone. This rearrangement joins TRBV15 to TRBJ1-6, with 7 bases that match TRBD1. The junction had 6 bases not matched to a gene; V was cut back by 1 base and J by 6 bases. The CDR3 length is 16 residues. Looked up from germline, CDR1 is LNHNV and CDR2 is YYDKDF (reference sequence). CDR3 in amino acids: CATSRVGGGGNSPLHF. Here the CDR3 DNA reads TGTGCCACCAGCAGAGTAGGGGGCGGAGGTAATTCACCCCTCCACTTT.

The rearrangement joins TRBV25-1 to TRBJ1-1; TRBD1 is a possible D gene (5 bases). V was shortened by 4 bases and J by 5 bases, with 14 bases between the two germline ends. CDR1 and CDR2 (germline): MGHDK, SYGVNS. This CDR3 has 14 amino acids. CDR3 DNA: TGTGCCAGCAGTGCCCTAGGGGTGACGACTGAAGCTTTCTTT. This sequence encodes CASSALGVTTEAFF. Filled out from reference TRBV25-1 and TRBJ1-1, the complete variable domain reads EADIYQTPRYLVIGTGKKITLECSQTMGHDKMYWYQQDPGMELHLIHYSYGVNSTEKGDLSSESTVSRIRTEHFPLTLESARPSHTSQYLCASSALGVTTEAFFGQGTRLTVV.

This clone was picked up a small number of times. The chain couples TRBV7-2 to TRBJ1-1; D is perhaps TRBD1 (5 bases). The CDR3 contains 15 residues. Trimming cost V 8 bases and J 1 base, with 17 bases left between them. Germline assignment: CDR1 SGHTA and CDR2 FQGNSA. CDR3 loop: CASEKQTGQNTEAFF. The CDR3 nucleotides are TGTGCCAGCGAAAAACAAACCGGACAGAACACTGAAGCTTTCTTT.

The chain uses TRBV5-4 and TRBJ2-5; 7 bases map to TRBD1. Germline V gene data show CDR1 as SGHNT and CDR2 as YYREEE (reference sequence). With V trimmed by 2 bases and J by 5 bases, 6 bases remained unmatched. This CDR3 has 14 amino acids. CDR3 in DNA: TGTGCCAGCAGCTTTGCAGGGGGTAAGGAGACCCAGTACTTC. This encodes CASSFAGGKETQYF.